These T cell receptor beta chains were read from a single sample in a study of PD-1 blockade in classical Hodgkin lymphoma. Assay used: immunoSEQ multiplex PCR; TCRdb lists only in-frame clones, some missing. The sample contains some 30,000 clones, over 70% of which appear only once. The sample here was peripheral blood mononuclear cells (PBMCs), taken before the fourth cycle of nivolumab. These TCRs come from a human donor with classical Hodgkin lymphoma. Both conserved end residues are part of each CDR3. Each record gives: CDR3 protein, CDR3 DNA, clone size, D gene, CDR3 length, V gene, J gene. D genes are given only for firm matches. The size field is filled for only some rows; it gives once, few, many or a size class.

CDR3 protein: CAISPGVLDSPLHF
CDR3 DNA: TGTGCCATCAGTCCGGGGGTTTTGGATTCACCCCTCCACTTT
clone size: once
D gene: NA
CDR3 length: 14
V gene: TRBV10-3
J gene: TRBJ1-6

CDR3 protein: CAISMQGSSYEQYF
CDR3 DNA: TGTGCCATCAGTATGCAGGGAAGCTCCTACGAGCAGTACTTC
clone size: NA
D gene: NA
CDR3 length: 14
V gene: TRBV10-3
J gene: TRBJ2-7

CDR3 protein: CASSLTRGASEKLFF
CDR3 DNA: TGTGCCAGCAGCTTAACTAGGGGCGCGAGTGAAAAACTGTTTTTT
clone size: NA
D gene: NA
CDR3 length: 15
V gene: TRBV7-2
J gene: TRBJ1-4

CDR3 protein: CASKVGDYEQYF
CDR3 DNA: TGTGCCAGCAAGGTTGGGGATTACGAGCAGTACTTC
clone size: once
D gene: NA
CDR3 length: 12
V gene: TRBV6-1
J gene: TRBJ2-7

CDR3 protein: CASRNGQGIGNVATNEKLFF
CDR3 DNA: TGTGCCAGCAGAAACGGACAGGGAATAGGGAACGTTGCAACTAATGAAAAACTGTTTTTT
clone size: NA
D gene: TRBD1
CDR3 length: 20
V gene: TRBV5-5
J gene: TRBJ1-4

CDR3 protein: CATSTRVTAGGYTF
CDR3 DNA: TGTGCCACCAGCACGAGAGTCACAGCAGGGGGCTACACCTTC
clone size: NA
D gene: NA
CDR3 length: 14
V gene: TRBV15
J gene: TRBJ1-2

CDR3 protein: CASSLDRTDSPLHF
CDR3 DNA: TGTGCCAGTAGCTTAGACAGGACGGATTCACCCCTCCACTTT
clone size: NA
D gene: NA
CDR3 length: 14
V gene: TRBV19
J gene: TRBJ1-6

CDR3 protein: CSVEDRGAANYGYTF
CDR3 DNA: TGCAGCGTTGAAGATCGGGGGGCTGCTAACTATGGCTACACCTTC
clone size: NA
D gene: NA
CDR3 length: 15
V gene: TRBV29-1
J gene: TRBJ1-2

CDR3 protein: CASSASSGGYEQYF
CDR3 DNA: TGTGCCAGCAGCGCGTCTAGCGGGGGCTACGAGCAGTACTTC
clone size: NA
D gene: TRBD2
CDR3 length: 14
V gene: TRBV9
J gene: TRBJ2-7

CDR3 protein: CASSRTGGSSYEQYF
CDR3 DNA: TGTGCCAGCAGCCGAACAGGGGGTAGCTCCTACGAGCAGTACTTC
clone size: NA
D gene: TRBD1
CDR3 length: 15
V gene: TRBV7-2
J gene: TRBJ2-7

CDR3 protein: CAVDLGANSYEQYF
CDR3 DNA: TGTGCCGTAGATTTGGGGGCAAACTCCTACGAGCAGTACTTC
clone size: few
D gene: NA
CDR3 length: 14
V gene: TRBV7-9
J gene: TRBJ2-7

CDR3 protein: CAISEGGVAPEQFF
CDR3 DNA: TGTGCCATCAGTGAGGGGGGTGTGGCCCCCGAGCAGTTCTTC
clone size: NA
D gene: NA
CDR3 length: 14
V gene: TRBV10-3
J gene: TRBJ2-1

CDR3 protein: CASSSERGGVEQFF
CDR3 DNA: TGTGCCAGCAGCTCTGAGCGGGGGGGCGTTGAGCAGTTCTTC
clone size: NA
D gene: TRBD2
CDR3 length: 14
V gene: TRBV4-2
J gene: TRBJ2-1

CDR3 protein: CASSPGRTVRQETQYF
CDR3 DNA: TGTGCTAGCAGCCCTGGCAGGACAGTCAGACAAGAGACCCAGTACTTC
clone size: NA
D gene: NA
CDR3 length: 16
V gene: TRBV7-7
J gene: TRBJ2-5

CDR3 protein: CASSLRRANQPQHF
CDR3 DNA: TGTGCCAGCAGCTTGCGCAGGGCCAATCAGCCCCAGCATTTT
clone size: NA
D gene: NA
CDR3 length: 14
V gene: TRBV5-5
J gene: TRBJ1-5

CDR3 protein: CASSQEGDREAGELFF
CDR3 DNA: TGTGCCAGCAGCCAAGAAGGAGACAGGGAGGCCGGGGAGCTGTTTTTT
clone size: NA
D gene: NA
CDR3 length: 16
V gene: TRBV7-9
J gene: TRBJ2-2

CDR3 protein: CSAQGGEGPQDTQYF
CDR3 DNA: TGCAGCGCCCAAGGGGGGGAAGGTCCCCAAGATACGCAGTATTTT
clone size: NA
D gene: NA
CDR3 length: 15
V gene: TRBV29-1
J gene: TRBJ2-3

CDR3 protein: CASTSYGRGNQPQHF
CDR3 DNA: TGTGCCAGCACCTCCTACGGGCGAGGCAATCAGCCCCAGCATTTT
clone size: NA
D gene: NA
CDR3 length: 15
V gene: TRBV6-1
J gene: TRBJ1-5

CDR3 protein: CASYLAGGQFF
CDR3 DNA: TGTGCCAGCTACTTAGCGGGGGGGCAGTTCTTC
clone size: NA
D gene: TRBD2
CDR3 length: 11
V gene: TRBV2
J gene: TRBJ2-1

CDR3 protein: CASSLVRGSGELFF
CDR3 DNA: TGTGCCAGCAGCTTAGTCAGGGGTTCCGGGGAGCTGTTTTTT
clone size: NA
D gene: NA
CDR3 length: 14
V gene: TRBV11-3
J gene: TRBJ2-2

CDR3 protein: CASSLSGQGATYEQYF
CDR3 DNA: TGTGCCAGCAGTTTGTCGGGACAGGGGGCGACCTACGAGCAGTACTTC
clone size: NA
D gene: TRBD1
CDR3 length: 16
V gene: TRBV27
J gene: TRBJ2-7

CDR3 protein: CASSPGTSEANEQFF
CDR3 DNA: TGTGCCAGCAGCCCCGGGACTAGCGAGGCCAATGAGCAGTTCTTC
clone size: NA
D gene: TRBD2
CDR3 length: 15
V gene: TRBV6-5
J gene: TRBJ2-1

CDR3 protein: CASRGGTGSYSNQPQHF
CDR3 DNA: TGTGCCAGCAGGGGGGGGACAGGGTCCTATAGCAATCAGCCCCAGCATTTT
clone size: NA
D gene: TRBD1
CDR3 length: 17
V gene: TRBV2
J gene: TRBJ1-5

CDR3 protein: CASAWRHTGELFF
CDR3 DNA: TGTGCCAGCGCCTGGCGGCACACCGGGGAGCTGTTTTTT
clone size: NA
D gene: NA
CDR3 length: 13
V gene: TRBV27
J gene: TRBJ2-2

CDR3 protein: CASSPNQPPYEQYF
CDR3 DNA: TGTGCCAGTAGTCCGAACCAACCTCCCTACGAGCAGTACTTC
clone size: NA
D gene: NA
CDR3 length: 14
V gene: TRBV19
J gene: TRBJ2-7

CDR3 protein: CASSVGVGTGYGYTF
CDR3 DNA: TGTGCCAGCAGCGTAGGGGTGGGGACCGGCTATGGCTACACCTTC
clone size: NA
D gene: NA
CDR3 length: 15
V gene: TRBV9
J gene: TRBJ1-2

CDR3 protein: CASSSKGGRSPLHF
CDR3 DNA: TGTGCCAGCAGCAGTAAGGGGGGACGCTCACCCCTCCACTTT
clone size: NA
D gene: NA
CDR3 length: 14
V gene: TRBV5-4
J gene: TRBJ1-6

CDR3 protein: CASSEIGGRAETQYF
CDR3 DNA: TGTGCCAGCAGTGAAATAGGGGGAAGAGCAGAGACCCAGTACTTC
clone size: once
D gene: NA
CDR3 length: 15
V gene: TRBV2
J gene: TRBJ2-5

CDR3 protein: CASSGGEGGPYEQYF
CDR3 DNA: TGTGCCAGCAGTGGCGGTGAAGGGGGGCCCTACGAGCAGTACTTC
clone size: NA
D gene: NA
CDR3 length: 15
V gene: TRBV9
J gene: TRBJ2-7

CDR3 protein: CASSAQDRGRGETQYF
CDR3 DNA: TGTGCCAGCAGCGCACAGGACAGGGGGCGCGGGGAGACCCAGTACTTC
clone size: NA
D gene: TRBD1
CDR3 length: 16
V gene: TRBV9
J gene: TRBJ2-5

CDR3 protein: CASSLGPGGDYGYTF
CDR3 DNA: TGTGCCAGCAGCTTAGGGCCAGGGGGAGACTATGGCTACACCTTC
clone size: NA
D gene: TRBD1
CDR3 length: 15
V gene: TRBV11-2
J gene: TRBJ1-2

CDR3 protein: CASRLKGKYTEAFF
CDR3 DNA: TGTGCCAGCAGGTTAAAGGGTAAGTACACTGAAGCTTTCTTT
clone size: few
D gene: NA
CDR3 length: 14
V gene: TRBV6-4
J gene: TRBJ1-1

CDR3 protein: CASSDQGTSGTDTQYF
CDR3 DNA: TGTGCCAGCAGTGACCAGGGGACTAGCGGCACAGATACGCAGTATTTT
clone size: NA
D gene: TRBD2
CDR3 length: 16
V gene: TRBV6-4
J gene: TRBJ2-3

CDR3 protein: CASNRRDRVGEQFF
CDR3 DNA: TGTGCCAGTAATCGGAGGGACAGGGTGGGTGAGCAGTTCTTC
clone size: NA
D gene: TRBD1
CDR3 length: 14
V gene: TRBV19
J gene: TRBJ2-1

CDR3 protein: CASSLSTGSYEQYF
CDR3 DNA: TGTGCCAGCAGTTTATCAACAGGGTCCTACGAGCAGTACTTC
clone size: NA
D gene: NA
CDR3 length: 14
V gene: TRBV28
J gene: TRBJ2-7

CDR3 protein: CASSRTATNEKLFF
CDR3 DNA: TGTGCCAGCAGCAGGACAGCAACTAATGAAAAACTGTTTTTT
clone size: NA
D gene: NA
CDR3 length: 14
V gene: TRBV7-6
J gene: TRBJ1-4

CDR3 protein: CASSPGERNQPQHF
CDR3 DNA: TGTGCCAGCTCACCAGGGGAGCGCAATCAGCCCCAGCATTTT
clone size: few
D gene: NA
CDR3 length: 14
V gene: TRBV18
J gene: TRBJ1-5

CDR3 protein: CASSLGTGDGYTF
CDR3 DNA: TGTGCCAGCAGCTTAGGGACCGGAGACGGCTACACCTTC
clone size: NA
D gene: NA
CDR3 length: 13
V gene: TRBV7-2
J gene: TRBJ1-2

CDR3 protein: CASGTAYSGNTIYF
CDR3 DNA: TGTGCCAGTGGGACTGCCTACTCTGGAAACACCATATATTTT
clone size: few
D gene: NA
CDR3 length: 14
V gene: TRBV19
J gene: TRBJ1-3

CDR3 protein: CASSLIAPDTQYF
CDR3 DNA: TGTGCCAGCAGTTTAATAGCCCCAGATACGCAGTATTTT
clone size: once
D gene: NA
CDR3 length: 13
V gene: TRBV27
J gene: TRBJ2-3

CDR3 protein: CASSLPGPKGETQYF
CDR3 DNA: TGTGCCAGCAGCTTACCCGGTCCTAAGGGAGAGACCCAGTACTTC
clone size: NA
D gene: NA
CDR3 length: 15
V gene: TRBV7-2
J gene: TRBJ2-5

CDR3 protein: CASSPTGTGYGYTF
CDR3 DNA: TGTGCCAGCAGCCCCACCGGGACAGGCTATGGCTACACCTTC
clone size: NA
D gene: TRBD1
CDR3 length: 14
V gene: TRBV7-9
J gene: TRBJ1-2

CDR3 protein: CASRPTGENSPLHF
CDR3 DNA: TGTGCCAGCAGACCGACAGGGGAAAATTCACCCCTCCACTTT
clone size: NA
D gene: TRBD1
CDR3 length: 14
V gene: TRBV6-4
J gene: TRBJ1-6

CDR3 protein: CASSRSPSYGTGELFF
CDR3 DNA: TGCGCCAGCAGCCGGTCACCTAGTTACGGGACCGGGGAGCTGTTTTTT
clone size: NA
D gene: NA
CDR3 length: 16
V gene: TRBV5-1
J gene: TRBJ2-2

CDR3 protein: CASSSGLAALETQYF
CDR3 DNA: TGTGCCAGCAGCTCTGGACTAGCGGCCTTGGAGACCCAGTACTTC
clone size: NA
D gene: TRBD2
CDR3 length: 15
V gene: TRBV7-2
J gene: TRBJ2-5

CDR3 protein: CASSLSDNYGYTF
CDR3 DNA: TGTGCCAGCAGCTTAAGTGACAACTATGGCTACACCTTC
clone size: NA
D gene: NA
CDR3 length: 13
V gene: TRBV7-3
J gene: TRBJ1-2

CDR3 protein: CASSLGGAGDYEQYF
CDR3 DNA: TGTGCCAGCAGCTTAGGTGGAGCGGGGGACTACGAGCAGTACTTC
clone size: NA
D gene: TRBD2
CDR3 length: 15
V gene: TRBV7-6
J gene: TRBJ2-7